This T cell receptor beta chain was documented in a study of tumor-infiltrating lymphocytes in oesophageal squamous cell carcinoma. This clonotype appeared a single time. Each CDR3 protein is one row after TCRdb ran MiXCR on the PCR reads. In the table there are roughly 13,000 distinct CDR3 sequences, less than 65% of which are singletons. This CDR3 is 15 amino acids long. Trimming removed 3 bases from V and 4 bases from J; junction bases left unmatched: 9. CDR1 is SGHVS, CDR2 FNYEAQ, per germline. The rearrangement uses TRBV7-6 and TRBJ2-7; 7 positions agree with TRBD1. The source of this sequence is a male donor with esophageal squamous cell carcinoma. Sequenced input: normal esophageal tissue next to the tumor. DNA of the CDR3: TGTGCCAGCAGCTTGCGCAGGGGGAGTGGTTACGAGCAGTACTTC. Amino acids: CASSLRRGSGYEQYF.